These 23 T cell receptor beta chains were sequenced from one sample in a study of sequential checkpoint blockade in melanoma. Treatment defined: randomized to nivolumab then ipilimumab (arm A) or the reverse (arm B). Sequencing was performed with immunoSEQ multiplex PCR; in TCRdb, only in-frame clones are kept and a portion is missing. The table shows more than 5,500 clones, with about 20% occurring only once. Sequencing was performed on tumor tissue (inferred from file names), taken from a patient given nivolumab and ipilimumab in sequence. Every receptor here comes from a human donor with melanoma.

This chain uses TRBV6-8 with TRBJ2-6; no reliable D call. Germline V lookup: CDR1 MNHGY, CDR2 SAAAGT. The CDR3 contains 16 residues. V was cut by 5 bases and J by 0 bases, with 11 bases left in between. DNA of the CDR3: TGTGCCAGCAGTAGACTGGATCACTCTGGGGCCAACGTCCTGACTTTC. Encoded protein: CASSRLDHSGANVLTF.

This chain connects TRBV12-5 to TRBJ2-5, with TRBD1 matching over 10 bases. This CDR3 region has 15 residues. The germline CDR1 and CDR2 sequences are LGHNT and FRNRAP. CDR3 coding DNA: TGTGCCAGCAAATTCGGGACAGGGGTCCCCGGGACCCAGTACTTC. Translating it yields CASKFGTGVPGTQYF.

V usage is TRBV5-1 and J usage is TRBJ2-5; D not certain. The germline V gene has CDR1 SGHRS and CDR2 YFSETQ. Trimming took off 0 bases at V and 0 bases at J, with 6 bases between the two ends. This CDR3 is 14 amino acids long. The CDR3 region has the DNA TGCGCCAGCAGCTTGGGGCAGTACCAAGAGACCCAGTACTTC. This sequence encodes CASSLGQYQETQYF.

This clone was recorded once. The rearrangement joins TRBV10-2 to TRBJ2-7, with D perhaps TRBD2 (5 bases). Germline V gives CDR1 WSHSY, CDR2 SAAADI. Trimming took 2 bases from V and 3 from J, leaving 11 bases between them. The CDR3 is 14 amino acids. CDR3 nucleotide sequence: TGCGCCAGCAGTGAGGGAGGTTGGGGCTACGAGCAGTACGTC. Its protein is CASSEGGWGYEQYV.

CDR3: CASSLNRRTGSAGELFF. The CDR3 DNA follows: TGTGCCAGCAGCTTGAATCGGCGAACAGGGTCAGCCGGGGAGCTGTTTTTT. The rearrangement links TRBV11-3 to TRBJ2-2, with D maybe TRBD1 (6 bases). The CDR3 has 17 amino acids. CDR1 SGHNT and CDR2 YENEEA come from the germline V gene. The V gene lost 3 bases and the J gene lost 6 bases, with 20 bases spanning the gap.

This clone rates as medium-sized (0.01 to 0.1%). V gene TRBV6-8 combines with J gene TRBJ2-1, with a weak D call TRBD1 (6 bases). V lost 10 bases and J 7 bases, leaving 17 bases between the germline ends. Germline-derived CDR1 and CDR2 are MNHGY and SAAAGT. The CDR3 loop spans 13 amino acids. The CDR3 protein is CAIRGWDGNEQFF. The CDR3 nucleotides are TGTGCCATCAGGGGATGGGACGGGAATGAGCAGTTCTTC.

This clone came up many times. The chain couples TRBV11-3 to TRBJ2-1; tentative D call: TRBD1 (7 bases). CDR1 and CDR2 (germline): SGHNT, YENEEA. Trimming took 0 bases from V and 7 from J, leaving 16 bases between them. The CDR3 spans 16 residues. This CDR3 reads CASSLDQGGARNEQFF. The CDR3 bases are TGTGCCAGCAGCTTAGACCAGGGGGGAGCGCGAAATGAGCAGTTCTTC.

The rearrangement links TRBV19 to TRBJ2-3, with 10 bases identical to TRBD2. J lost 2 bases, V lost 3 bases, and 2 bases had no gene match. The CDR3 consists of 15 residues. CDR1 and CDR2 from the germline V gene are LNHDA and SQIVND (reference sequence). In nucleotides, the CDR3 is TGTGCCAGTAGTATTAGCGGGGGGAACACAGATACGCAGTATTTT. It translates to CASSISGGNTDTQYF.

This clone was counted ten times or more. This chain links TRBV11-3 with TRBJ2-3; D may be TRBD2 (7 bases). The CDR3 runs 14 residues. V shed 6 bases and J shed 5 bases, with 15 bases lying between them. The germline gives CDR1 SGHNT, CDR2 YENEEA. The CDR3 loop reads CASRPGLGGDTQYF. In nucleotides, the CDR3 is TGTGCCAGCAGACCAGGACTAGGGGGAGATACGCAGTATTTT.

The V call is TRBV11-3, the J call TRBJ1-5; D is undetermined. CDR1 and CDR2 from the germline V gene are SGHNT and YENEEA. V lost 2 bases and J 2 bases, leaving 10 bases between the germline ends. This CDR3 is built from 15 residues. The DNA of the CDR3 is TGTGCCAGCAGCTTACTGGGGTCGGGCAATCAGCCCCAGCATTTT. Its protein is CASSLLGSGNQPQHF.

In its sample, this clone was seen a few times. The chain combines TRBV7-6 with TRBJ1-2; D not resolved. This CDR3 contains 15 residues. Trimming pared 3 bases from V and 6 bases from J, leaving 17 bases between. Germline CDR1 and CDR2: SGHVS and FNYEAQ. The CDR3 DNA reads TGTGCCAGCAGCTTTCCTGAGGGATCAGGTCATGGCTACACCTTC. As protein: CASSFPEGSGHGYTF.

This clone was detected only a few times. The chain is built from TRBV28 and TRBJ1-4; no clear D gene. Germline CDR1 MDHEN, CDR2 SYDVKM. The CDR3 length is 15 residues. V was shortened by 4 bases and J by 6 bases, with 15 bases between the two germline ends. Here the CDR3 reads CASSSPRGRDEKLFF. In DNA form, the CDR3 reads TGTGCCAGCAGTTCACCTCGAGGGAGGGATGAAAAACTGTTTTTT.

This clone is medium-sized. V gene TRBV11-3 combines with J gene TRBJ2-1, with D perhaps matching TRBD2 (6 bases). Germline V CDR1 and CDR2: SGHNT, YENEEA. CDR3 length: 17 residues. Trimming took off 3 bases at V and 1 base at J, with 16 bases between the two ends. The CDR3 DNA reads TGTGCCAGCAGCTTTGCCGGGACTCCAAGGTCCTACAATGAGCAGTTCTTC. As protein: CASSFAGTPRSYNEQFF.

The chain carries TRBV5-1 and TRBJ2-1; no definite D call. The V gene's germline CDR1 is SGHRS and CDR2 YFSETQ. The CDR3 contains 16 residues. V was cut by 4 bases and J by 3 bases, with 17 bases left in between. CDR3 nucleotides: TGCGCCAGCAGCCGATATGCAACCACTGACTACAATGAGCAGTTCTTC. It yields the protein CASSRYATTDYNEQFF.

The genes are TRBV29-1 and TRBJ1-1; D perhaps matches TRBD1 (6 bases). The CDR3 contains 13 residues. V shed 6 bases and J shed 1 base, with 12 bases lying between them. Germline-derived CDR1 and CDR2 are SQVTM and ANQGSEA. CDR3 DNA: TGCAGCGTATGGGGGGGCGGGAACACTGAAGCTTTCTTT. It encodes CSVWGGGNTEAFF.

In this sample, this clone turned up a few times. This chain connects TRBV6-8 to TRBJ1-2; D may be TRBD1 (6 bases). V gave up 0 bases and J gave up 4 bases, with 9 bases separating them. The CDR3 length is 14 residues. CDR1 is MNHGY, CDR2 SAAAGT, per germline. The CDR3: CASSYSSRGYGYTF. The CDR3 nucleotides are TGTGCCAGCAGTTACTCTTCCAGGGGCTATGGCTACACCTTC.

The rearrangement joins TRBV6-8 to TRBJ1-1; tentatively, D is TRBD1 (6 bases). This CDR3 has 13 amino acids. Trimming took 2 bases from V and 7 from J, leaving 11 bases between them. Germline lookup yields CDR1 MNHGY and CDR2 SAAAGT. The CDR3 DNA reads TGTGCCAGCAGTTACGGGGGCTTGGATGAAGCTTTCTTT. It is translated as CASSYGGLDEAFF.

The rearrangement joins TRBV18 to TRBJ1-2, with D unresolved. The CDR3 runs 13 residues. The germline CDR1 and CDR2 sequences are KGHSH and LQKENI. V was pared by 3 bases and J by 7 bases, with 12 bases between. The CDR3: CASSPTGSGGYTF. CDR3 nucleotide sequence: TGTGCCAGCTCACCGACCGGGAGCGGTGGCTACACCTTC.

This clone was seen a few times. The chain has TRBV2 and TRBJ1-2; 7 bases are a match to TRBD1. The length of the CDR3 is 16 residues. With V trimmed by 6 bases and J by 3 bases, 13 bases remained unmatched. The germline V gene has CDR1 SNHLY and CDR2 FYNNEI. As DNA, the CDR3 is TGTGCCAGCAGCCTCCAGGAAAAACAGGGGTACTATGGCTACACCTTC. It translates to CASSLQEKQGYYGYTF.

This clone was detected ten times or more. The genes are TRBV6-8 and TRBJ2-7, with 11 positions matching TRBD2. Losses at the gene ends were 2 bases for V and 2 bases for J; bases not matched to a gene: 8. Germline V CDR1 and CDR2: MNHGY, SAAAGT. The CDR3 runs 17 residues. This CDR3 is CASSYRTRLAGTYEQYV. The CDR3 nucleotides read TGTGCCAGCAGTTACCGAACTCGACTAGCGGGAACCTACGAGCAGTACGTC.

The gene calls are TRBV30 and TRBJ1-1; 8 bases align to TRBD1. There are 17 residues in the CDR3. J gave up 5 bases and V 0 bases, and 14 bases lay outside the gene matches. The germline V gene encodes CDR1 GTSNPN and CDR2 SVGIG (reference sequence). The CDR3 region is CAWSVQGALGLVTEAFF. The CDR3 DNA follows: TGTGCCTGGAGTGTCCAGGGGGCTCTCGGTTTGGTGACTGAAGCTTTCTTT.

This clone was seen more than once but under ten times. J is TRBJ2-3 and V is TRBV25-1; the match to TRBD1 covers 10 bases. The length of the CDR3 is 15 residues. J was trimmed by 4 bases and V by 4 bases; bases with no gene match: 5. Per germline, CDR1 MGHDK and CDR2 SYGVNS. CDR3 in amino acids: CASSAGTGEADTQYF. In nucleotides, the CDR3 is TGTGCCAGCAGTGCTGGGACAGGGGAGGCAGATACGCAGTATTTT.

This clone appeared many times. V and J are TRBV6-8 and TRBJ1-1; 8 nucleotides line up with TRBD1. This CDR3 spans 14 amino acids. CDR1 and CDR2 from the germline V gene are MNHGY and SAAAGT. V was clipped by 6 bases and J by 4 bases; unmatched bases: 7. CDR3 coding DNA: TGTGCCAGCAGCCGTGGACAGGGCCGCACTGAAGCTTTCTTT. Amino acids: CASSRGQGRTEAFF.